This T cell receptor (beta chain) derives from a study of cytotoxic CD8 clonotypes in ibrutinib-treated CLL. Study-level background: Each sample contained, on average, about 250,000 productive templates and nearly 95,000 productive rearrangements. Study findings and constraints: Clonality increased at ibrutinib response and stayed stable in sustained remission. At progression, however, it fell back toward baseline. Circulating CD8+ T-cell counts were tracked by baseline clonality, which exceeded that of age-matched healthy donors.

With regard to this clone: Its antigen is still unknown.

This CDR3 region has 14 residues. J gave up 2 bases and V 4 bases, and 3 bases lay outside the gene matches. In germline, CDR1 is SGHVS, CDR2 FQNEAQ. A 1 in 200,000 to 1 in 1 million T cell depth was the sequencing target. Profiled with immunoSEQ multiplex PCR; TCRdb holds only in-frame clones, not every one. Of around 200,000 clones in the sample, about 75% were seen once. The receptor's source is a human donor with chronic lymphocytic leukemia. The sequenced sample was PBMCs, obtained after 12 months of ibrutinib treatment. The chain is built from TRBV7-8 and TRBJ2-7; 9 bases are a match to TRBD1. In nucleotides, the CDR3 is TGTGCCAGCAGCTGGGACAGGGCCGCCTACGAGCAGTACTTC. Translated, it gives CASSWDRAAYEQYF.